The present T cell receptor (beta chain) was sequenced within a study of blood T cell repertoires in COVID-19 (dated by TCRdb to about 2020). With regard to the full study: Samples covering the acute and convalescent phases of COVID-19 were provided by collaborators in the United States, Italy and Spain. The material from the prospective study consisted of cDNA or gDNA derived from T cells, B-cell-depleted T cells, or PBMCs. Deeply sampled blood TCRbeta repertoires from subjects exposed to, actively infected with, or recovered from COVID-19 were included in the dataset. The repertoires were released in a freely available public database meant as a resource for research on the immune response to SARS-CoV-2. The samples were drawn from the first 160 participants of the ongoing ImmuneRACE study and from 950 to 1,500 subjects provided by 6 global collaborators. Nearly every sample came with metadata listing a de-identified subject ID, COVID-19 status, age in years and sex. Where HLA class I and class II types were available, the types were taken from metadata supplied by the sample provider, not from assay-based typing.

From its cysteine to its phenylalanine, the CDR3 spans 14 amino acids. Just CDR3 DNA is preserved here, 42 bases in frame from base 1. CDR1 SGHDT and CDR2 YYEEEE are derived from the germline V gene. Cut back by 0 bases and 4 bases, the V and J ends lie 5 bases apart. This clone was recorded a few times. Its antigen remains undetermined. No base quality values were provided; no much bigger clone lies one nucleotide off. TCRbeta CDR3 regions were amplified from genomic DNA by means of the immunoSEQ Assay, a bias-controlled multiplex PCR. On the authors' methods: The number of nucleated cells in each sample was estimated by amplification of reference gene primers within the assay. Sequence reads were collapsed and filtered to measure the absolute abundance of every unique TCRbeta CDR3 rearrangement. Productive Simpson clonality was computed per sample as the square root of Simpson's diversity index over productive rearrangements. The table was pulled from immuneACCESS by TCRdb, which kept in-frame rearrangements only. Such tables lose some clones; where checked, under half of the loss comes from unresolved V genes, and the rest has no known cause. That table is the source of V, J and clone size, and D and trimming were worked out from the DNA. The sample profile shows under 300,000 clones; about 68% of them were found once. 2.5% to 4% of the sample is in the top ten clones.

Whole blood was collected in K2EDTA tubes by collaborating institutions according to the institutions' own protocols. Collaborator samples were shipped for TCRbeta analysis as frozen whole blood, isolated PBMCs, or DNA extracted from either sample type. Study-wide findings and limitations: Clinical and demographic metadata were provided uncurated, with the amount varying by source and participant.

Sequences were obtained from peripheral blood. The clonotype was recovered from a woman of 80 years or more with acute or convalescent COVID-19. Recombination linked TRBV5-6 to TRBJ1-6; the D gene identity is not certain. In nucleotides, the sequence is TGTGCCAGCAGCTTGGCACAGTATAATTCACCCCTCCACTTT. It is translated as CASSLAQYNSPLHF.